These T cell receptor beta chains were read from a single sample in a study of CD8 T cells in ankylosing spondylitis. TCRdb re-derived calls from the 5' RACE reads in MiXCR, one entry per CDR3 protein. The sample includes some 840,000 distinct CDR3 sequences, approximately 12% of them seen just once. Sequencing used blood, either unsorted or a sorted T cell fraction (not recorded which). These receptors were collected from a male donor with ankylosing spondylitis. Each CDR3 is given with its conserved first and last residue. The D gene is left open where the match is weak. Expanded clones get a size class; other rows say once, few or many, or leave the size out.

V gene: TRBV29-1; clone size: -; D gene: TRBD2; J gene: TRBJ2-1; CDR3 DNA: TGCAGCGTTGCGCTAGCGGGAGCTGGTGAGCAGTTCTTC; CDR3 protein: CSVALAGAGEQFF
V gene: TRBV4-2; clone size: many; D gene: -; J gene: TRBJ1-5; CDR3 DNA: TGTGCCAGCAGCCAAGAACGGAGGGTGGGGCAGCCCCAGCATTTT; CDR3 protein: CASSQERRVGQPQHF
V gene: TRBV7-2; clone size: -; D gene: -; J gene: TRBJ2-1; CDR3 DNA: TGTGCCAGCAGCTTTCCGGGGGCATCCTACAATGAGCAGTTCTTC; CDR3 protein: CASSFPGASYNEQFF
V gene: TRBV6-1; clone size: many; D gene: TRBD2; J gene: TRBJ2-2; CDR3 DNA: TGTGCCGCCAGCCGACTAGCGGGAGGGGGGACCGGGGAGCTGTTTTTT; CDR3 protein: CAASRLAGGGTGELFF
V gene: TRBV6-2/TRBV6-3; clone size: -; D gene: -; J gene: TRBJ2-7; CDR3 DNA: TGTGCCAGCAGTTACTCCGGGACAAGTGACCGTCAGCAGTACTTC; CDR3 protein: CASSYSGTSDRQQYF
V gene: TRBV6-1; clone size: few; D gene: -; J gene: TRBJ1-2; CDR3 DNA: TGTGCCAGCAGGACGGAAGGCCCGCGGTCGGGCTATGGCTACACCTTC; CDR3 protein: CASRTEGPRSGYGYTF
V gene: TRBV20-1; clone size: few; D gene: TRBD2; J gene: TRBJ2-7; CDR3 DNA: TGCAGTGCTAGAACTAGCGAGTTCTCCTACGAGCAGTACTTC; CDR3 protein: CSARTSEFSYEQYF
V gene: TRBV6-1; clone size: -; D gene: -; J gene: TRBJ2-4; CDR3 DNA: TGTGCCAGCAGAGCCCGGCCCGACCGGCCCATTCAGTACTTC; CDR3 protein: CASRARPDRPIQYF
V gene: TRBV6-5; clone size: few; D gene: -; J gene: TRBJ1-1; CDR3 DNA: TGTGCCAGCAGGGGGATGGGCACTGAAGCTTTCTTT; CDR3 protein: CASRGMGTEAFF
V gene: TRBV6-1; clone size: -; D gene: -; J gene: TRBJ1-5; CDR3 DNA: TGTGCCACACTAGACGTACGCAATCAGCCCCAGCATTTT; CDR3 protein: CATLDVRNQPQHF
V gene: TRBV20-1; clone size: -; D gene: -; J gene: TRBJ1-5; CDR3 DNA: TGCAGTGCTAGAGGCCCAACCGGCGGGCAGCCCCAGCATTTT; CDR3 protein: CSARGPTGGQPQHF